A single sample gave rise to the 21 T cell receptor beta chains below, sequenced in a study of regulatory T cells in long-lasting Graves disease. To make TCR beta libraries, researchers used iRepertoire HTBI primers and Arm-PCR of CDR3 regions. TCRdb fed the multiplex PCR reads into MiXCR, producing one record per CDR3 protein. The sample lists 300,000 to 450,000 distinct CDR3 sequences; around 15% were seen once. Specified time point: newly diagnosed GD, antithyroid drugs for less than 3 months. RNA from PBMCs was the source of the TCR library. The specimen comprised peripheral blood mononuclear cells (PBMCs), sampled at new diagnosis, from a patient treated with antithyroid drugs. The receptors originated from a female donor with Graves disease.

The sample holds many counts of this clonotype. The CDR3 sequence: CASSLEFIRGGANEKLFF. The CDR3 bases are TGTGCCAGCAGCTTAGAGTTTATCAGAGGCGGAGCTAATGAAAAACTGTTTTTT. The rearrangement joins TRBV7-6 to TRBJ1-4; D not resolved. The CDR3 runs 18 residues. Trimming removed 1 base at V and 3 bases at J, with 18 bases between. CDR1 is SGHVS, CDR2 FNYEAQ, per germline.

This clonotype was observed at least ten times. The chain employs TRBV12-5 and TRBJ2-7; D is possibly TRBD1 or TRBD2 (5 bases each). This CDR3 region has 15 residues. With 6 bases removed from V and 2 bases from J, the gap between germline ends came to 17 bases. Per the germline V gene, CDR1 is LGHNT and CDR2 is FRNRAP. The CDR3 coding sequence is TGTGCTAGTGGAGTAAAAAGGGACCTACCCTACGAGCAGTACTTC. Its translation is CASGVKRDLPYEQYF. The full variable domain, rest sourced from reference TRBV12-5 and TRBJ2-7, is DARVTQTPRHKVTEMGQEVTMRCQPILGHNTVFWYRQTMMQGLELLAYFRNRAPLDDSGMPKDRFSAEMPDATLATLKIQPSEPRDSAVYFCASGVKRDLPYEQYFGPGTRLTVT.

This clonotype has ten or more counts. This chain connects TRBV12-3 or TRBV12-4 to TRBJ2-1; TRBD2 matches 8 bases. This CDR3 has 16 residues. The ends lost 6 bases at V and 2 bases at J; junction bases unmatched: 9. The CDR3 spells CASSLLLADTYNEQFF. The CDR3 DNA reads TGTGCCAGCAGCCTATTACTAGCGGATACCTACAATGAGCAGTTCTTC.

This clonotype occurred many times. The rearrangement joins TRBV20-1 to TRBJ1-1; D is ambiguous. Trimming cost V 6 bases and J 0 bases, with 20 bases left between them. CDR3 size: 16 residues. Germline CDR1 reads DFQATT; CDR2 reads SNEGSKA (reference sequence). The CDR3 loop reads CSAARVGYRVNTEAFF. The CDR3 DNA is TGCAGTGCCGCAAGGGTCGGATATCGGGTGAACACTGAAGCTTTCTTT.

There are a few counts of this clonotype. CDR3 bases: TGTGCCAGCAGTTTTGGCCCCTACGAGCAGTACTTC. This translates into CASSFGPYEQYF. V is TRBV27 and J is TRBJ2-7; D unclear. V was cut by 3 bases and J by 2 bases, with 5 bases left in between. Germline V gene data show CDR1 as MNHEY and CDR2 as SMNVEV (reference sequence). CDR3 length: 12 residues.

The chain links TRBV5-5 to TRBJ1-1, with D perhaps TRBD1 (6 bases). V was clipped by 8 bases and J by 8 bases, with 19 bases between them. The length of the CDR3 is 13 residues. Germline V gene sequence: CDR1 SGHKS, CDR2 YYEKEE (reference sequence). CDR3 loop: CARSQVTGTEAFF. The CDR3 DNA reads as TGTGCCAGAAGCCAAGTAACCGGGACAGAAGCTTTCTTT.

CDR3 region: CASSARPLMDYTF. Written as DNA, the CDR3 is TGTGCCAGCAGTGCCAGGCCTCTTATGGACTACACCTTC. V usage is TRBV6-2 or TRBV6-3 and J usage is TRBJ1-2, with D hard to call. CDR3 length: 13 residues. Germline V lookup: CDR1 MNHEY, CDR2 SVGEGT. V dropped 5 bases and J dropped 10 bases, with 17 bases sitting between them.

At least ten counts were recorded for this clonotype. The chain uses TRBV11-1 and TRBJ1-1; 7 bases align to TRBD1. The germline gives CDR1 SGHAT, CDR2 FQDESV (reference sequence). The CDR3 loop spans 14 amino acids. V shed 4 bases and J 5 bases; nucleotides not matched to a gene: 7. CDR3 protein: CASSSGTALTEAFF. The DNA for the CDR3 is TGTGCCAGCAGCTCGGGGACAGCCCTTACTGAAGCTTTCTTT.

As concerns this clonotype: A much larger clone sits a single nucleotide away, making a read error possible. The rearrangement joins TRBV4-1 to TRBJ2-4; maybe TRBD2 (6 bases). The CDR3 length is 16 residues. V dropped 0 bases and J dropped 13 bases, with 22 bases sitting between them. Germline V CDR1 and CDR2: MGHRA, YSYEKL. The CDR3 nucleotides read TGCGCCAGCAGCCAAGAATCTAGCGTGGCCCTTGCGGAGCAGTACTTC. It is translated as CASSQESSVALAEQYF.

This clonotype was observed at least ten times. The CDR3 reads CASSFGTSGRGTDTQYF. The CDR3 DNA reads as TGTGCCAGCAGCTTCGGGACTAGCGGGAGGGGCACAGATACGCAGTATTTT. V and J are TRBV7-2 and TRBJ2-3; 16 positions match TRBD2. With 3 bases clipped from V and 1 base from J, the junction kept 1 base outside the gene matches. CDR1 and CDR2 (germline): SGHTA, FQGNSA. This CDR3 has 17 amino acids.

This clonotype was found a few times. The chain couples TRBV12-3 or TRBV12-4 to TRBJ1-2; 11 bases map to TRBD1. With 8 bases clipped from V and 7 bases from J, the junction kept 6 bases outside the gene matches. The CDR3 is 13 amino acids. CDR3 bases: TGTGCCAGCGGACAGGGGGCGCGAGGTGGCTACACCTTC. This translates into CASGQGARGGYTF.

The chain joins TRBV2 to TRBJ1-5; 8 positions agree with TRBD1. Trimming took 4 bases from V and 0 from J; bases not matched to a gene: 8. The CDR3 has 17 amino acids. Looked up from germline, CDR1 is SNHLY and CDR2 is FYNNEI. CDR3 sequence (DNA): TGTGCCAGCAGTGTTTTGGACAGGGTGAATAGCAATCAGCCCCAGCATTTT. This codes for CASSVLDRVNSNQPQHF.

V is TRBV20-1 and J is TRBJ2-7; the match to TRBD2 covers 11 bases. Germline values: CDR1 DFQATT, CDR2 SNEGSKA (reference sequence). The CDR3 runs 14 residues. V shed 6 bases and J 4 bases; nucleotides not matched to a gene: 8. The CDR3 DNA follows: TGCAGTGCGCTACCGGGACTAGCGGAATACGAGCAGTACTTC. Its translation: CSALPGLAEYEQYF.

This clonotype was seen ten or more times. CDR3 DNA: TGTGCCAGCAGCAATCAGGTGCGATTGAACACCGGGGAGCTGTTTTTT. Its translation is CASSNQVRLNTGELFF. This chain connects TRBV12-3 or TRBV12-4 to TRBJ2-2, with no clear D. CDR3 length: 16 residues. The ends were cut back, 6 bases at V and 1 base at J, with 15 bases in the middle.

In its sample, this clonotype was seen many times. The V gene is TRBV28, the J gene TRBJ2-1; 10 nucleotides agree with TRBD1. CDR3 length: 14 amino acids. Germline CDR1 MDHEN, CDR2 SYDVKM. Unmatched junction bases numbered 2, after V lost 4 bases and J lost 5 bases. CDR3 in amino acids: CASSSGQGHNEQFF. CDR3 nucleotides: TGTGCCAGCAGTTCGGGACAGGGGCACAATGAGCAGTTCTTC.

At least ten counts were recorded for this clonotype. The rearrangement links TRBV7-9 to TRBJ2-7; 11 bases align to TRBD2. V shed 8 bases, J shed 6 bases, and the junction held 9 bases outside the gene matches. Looked up from germline, CDR1 is SEHNR and CDR2 is FQNEAQ (reference sequence). The CDR3 is 14 amino acids. The CDR3 here is CASGSTSGKGEQYF. CDR3 coding DNA: TGTGCCAGCGGCTCGACTAGCGGGAAGGGCGAGCAGTACTTC.

This clonotype occurred a few times. This could be a read error, since a much larger clone is one nucleotide away. CDR3 protein: CASSPRSSRGVDTQYF. CDR3 sequence (DNA): TGTGCCAGCAGCCCCCGGTCTAGCAGGGGGGTAGATACGCAGTATTTT. The chain recombines TRBV7-3 with TRBJ2-3, with D tentatively TRBD1 (7 bases). V was trimmed by 5 bases and J by 5 bases, leaving 20 bases between them. The germline V gene encodes CDR1 SGHTA and CDR2 FQGTGA. The CDR3 has 16 residues.

This clonotype was found once. This rearrangement joins TRBV7-3 to TRBJ2-1; TRBD2 matches at 11 bases. From germline, CDR1 is SGHTA and CDR2 FQGTGA. Losses at the gene ends were 4 bases for V and 8 bases for J; bases not matched to a gene: 4. The CDR3 consists of 14 residues. The CDR3 nucleotides read TGTGCCAGCAGCTCGACTAGCGGGGTCTATGAGCAGTTCTTC. Its protein is CASSSTSGVYEQFF.

At least ten counts were recorded for this clonotype. V usage is TRBV20-1 and J usage is TRBJ1-1; D might be TRBD1 (5 bases). The germline V gene encodes CDR1 DFQATT and CDR2 SNEGSKA (reference sequence). V lost 3 bases and J lost 0, with 32 bases in between. The CDR3 totals 21 residues. The CDR3 DNA is TGCAGTGCTAGTCCCACCTCTCGGTGGCCGGGGCACAGTACAATGAACACTGAAGCTTTCTTT. Translation: CSASPTSRWPGHSTMNTEAFF.

In DNA form, the CDR3 reads TGCAGTGCTAGGGACAGGTTGGGGACAGATACGCAGTATTTT. Translation gives CSARDRLGTDTQYF. The chain links TRBV20-1 to TRBJ2-3, with TRBD1 matching over 7 bases. The germline gives CDR1 DFQATT, CDR2 SNEGSKA (reference sequence). V lost 3 bases and J lost 3; bases outside the gene matches: 6. CDR3 length: 14 residues.

The gene calls are TRBV10-2 and TRBJ1-5, with D uncertain. V was shortened by 3 bases and J by 4 bases, with 4 bases between the two germline ends. CDR1 is WSHSY, CDR2 SAAADI, per germline. CDR3 length: 12 amino acids. CDR3 protein: CASSDLNQPQHF. The CDR3 bases are TGCGCCAGCAGTGATTTAAATCAGCCCCAGCATTTT.